Below are 14 T cell receptor beta chains sequenced from a single sample in a study of T cell responses to AZD1222 COVID-19 vaccine. Produced via immunoSEQ multiplex PCR; TCRdb's table is partial and in-frame only. Of about 120,000 clones listed, approximately 82% were seen once; the top ten hold about 27%. Sample: peripheral blood, taken 28 days after the second AZD1222 dose. These receptors were obtained from an adult who received the AZD1222 COVID-19 vaccine.

The rearrangement links TRBV2 to TRBJ1-6; tentative D call: TRBD1 (6 bases). CDR1 is SNHLY and CDR2 is FYNNEI in the germline V gene. Trimming stripped 7 bases from V and 10 bases from J, with 17 bases between. The CDR3 consists of 14 residues. This CDR3 is CASTQGGGVSPLHF. CDR3 nucleotide sequence: TGTGCCAGCACCCAAGGGGGGGGAGTATCACCCCTCCACTTT.

V is TRBV7-9 and J is TRBJ1-1, with 9 bases fitting TRBD1. Trimming cost V 3 bases and J 1 base; bases outside gene matches: 3. Germline V gene data show CDR1 as SEHNR and CDR2 as FQNEAQ (reference sequence). The CDR3 sequence is 15 residues long. CDR3 bases: TGTGCCAGCAGCTTGGGGACAGGGCGGAACACTGAAGCTTTCTTT. This sequence encodes CASSLGTGRNTEAFF.

The chain uses TRBV2 and TRBJ2-7, with 10 bases matching TRBD1. The ends lost 4 bases at V and 5 bases at J; junction bases unmatched: 8. This CDR3 is built from 15 residues. Germline CDR1 is SNHLY and CDR2 is FYNNEI. In DNA form, the CDR3 reads TGTGCCAGCAGTGTGAGGGACAGGGGAACCCACGAGCAGTACTTC. Its protein product is CASSVRDRGTHEQYF.

V usage is TRBV14 and J usage is TRBJ2-7, with 10 nucleotides matching TRBD1. V dropped 4 bases and J dropped 2; count of bases not matched to a gene: 5. The CDR3 is 15 amino acids. From germline, CDR1 is SGHDN and CDR2 FVKESK. DNA of the CDR3: TGTGCCAGCAGCCGACCCGGGACAGGGGCCTACGAGCAGTACTTC. It codes for CASSRPGTGAYEQYF.

The genes are TRBV12-3 or TRBV12-4 and TRBJ1-4; the D gene is possibly TRBD1 (6 bases). The CDR3 spans 13 residues. Trimming took off 3 bases at V and 8 bases at J, with 10 bases between the two ends. CDR3 amino acids: CASSFTGLEKLFF. For the CDR3, the DNA is TGTGCCAGCAGTTTTACAGGGTTGGAAAAACTGTTTTTT.

The chain recombines TRBV5-1 with TRBJ2-2; TRBD1 is a possible D gene (5 bases). V lost 4 bases and J lost 1, with 11 bases in between. Germline lookup yields CDR1 SGHRS and CDR2 YFSETQ. The CDR3 is 15 residues long. CDR3 sequence reads: CASSRDSMNTGELFF. The CDR3 coding sequence is TGCGCCAGCAGCCGCGACAGTATGAACACCGGGGAGCTGTTTTTT. The full variable domain, its missing parts supplied by reference TRBV5-1 and TRBJ2-2, is KAGVTQTPRYLIKTRGQQVTLSCSPISGHRSVSWYQQTPGQGLQFLFEYFSETQRNKGNFPGRFSGRQFSNSRSEMNVSTLELGDSALYLCASSRDSMNTGELFFGEGSRLTVL.

The genes are TRBV29-1 and TRBJ1-5, with D maybe TRBD1 (5 bases). Per germline, CDR1 SQVTM and CDR2 ANQGSEA. The CDR3 covers 15 residues. V gave up 7 bases and J gave up 2 bases, with 18 bases separating them. CDR3 residues: CSAITSAGGNQPQHF. CDR3 in DNA: TGCAGCGCCATAACGAGCGCGGGGGGCAATCAGCCCCAGCATTTT.

For the CDR3, the DNA is TGTGCCAGCAGTGAACTCGGGGAAACTAACTATGGCTACACCTTC. It encodes CASSELGETNYGYTF. V and J are TRBV6-1 and TRBJ1-2; no clear D gene. The germline V gene has CDR1 MNHNS and CDR2 SASEGT. The length of the CDR3 is 15 residues. V was trimmed by 2 bases and J by 0 bases, leaving 10 bases between them.

V gene TRBV6-5 combines with J gene TRBJ1-2, with D uncertain. CDR1 MNHEY and CDR2 SVGAGI come from the germline V gene. Trimming took 11 bases from V and 8 from J, leaving 24 bases between them. The length of the CDR3 is 14 residues. The chain's CDR3 is CAPLSRPRIPGYTF. The CDR3 DNA follows: TGTGCCCCCTTGAGCAGGCCCCGAATTCCAGGCTACACCTTC.

This clone was observed a few times. V and J are TRBV10-1 and TRBJ1-5; no definite D call. CDR1 is WNHNN, CDR2 SYGVQD, per germline (reference sequence). Trimming left V 0 bases short and J 6 bases short, with 6 bases between. CDR3 length: 13 amino acids. The CDR3 DNA reads TGCGCCAGCAGTGAGTCTAATGGTCAGCCCCAGCATTTT. This encodes CASSESNGQPQHF.

This sequence joins TRBV7-6 and TRBJ2-1, with 11 bases that match TRBD2. Germline CDR1 reads SGHVS; CDR2 reads FNYEAQ. J gave up 0 bases and V 1 base, and 11 bases lay outside the gene matches. This CDR3 contains 20 residues. The CDR3 is CASSLGASGGTLSSYNEQFF. The CDR3 DNA sequence: TGTGCCAGCAGCTTAGGTGCTAGCGGGGGGACCTTAAGCTCCTACAATGAGCAGTTCTTC.

The chain links TRBV3-1 (or the pseudogene TRBV3-2) to TRBJ1-3, with unresolved D. CDR1 LGHDT and CDR2 YNNKEL come from the germline V gene (reference sequence). The CDR3 extends over 14 amino acids. Trimming removed 2 bases from V and 2 bases from J, with 7 bases in between. CDR3 protein: CASSQSDTGNTIYF. The CDR3 DNA is TGTGCCAGCAGCCAATCTGACACTGGAAACACCATATATTTT.

J is TRBJ1-5 and V is TRBV15; D unclear. The V end lost 0 bases, the J end lost 0 bases, and 9 bases lay between the germline ends. The CDR3 has 16 residues. Per the germline V gene, CDR1 is LNHNV and CDR2 is YYDKDF (reference sequence). The CDR3 DNA sequence: TGTGCCACCAGCAGAGATCGTAGTATTAGCAATCAGCCCCAGCATTTT. Translating gives CATSRDRSISNQPQHF.

The chain carries TRBV27 and TRBJ2-1; D may be TRBD1 or TRBD2 (5 bases each). Per the germline V gene, CDR1 is MNHEY and CDR2 is SMNVEV (reference sequence). The germline V and J ends were trimmed by 6 bases and 3 bases, with 15 bases remaining between them. CDR3 length: 15 amino acids. This CDR3 is CASSWDPGFYNEQFF. In nucleotides, the CDR3 is TGTGCCAGCAGCTGGGACCCTGGCTTCTACAATGAGCAGTTCTTC.